This paragraph reports one T cell receptor beta chain. This entry comes from a study of T cells in Graves' hyperthyroidism and ophthalmopathy. On the study more broadly: Prior to any treatment, at the point of initial diagnosis, peripheral blood was collected.

RNA transcripts were the template for amplifying TCR beta CDR3 regions. A set of HTBI primers served as the primers for a first-round RT-PCR of the TCR CDR3. TCRdb recomputed calls from the multiplex PCR reads with MiXCR, one row per CDR3 protein. The sample has approximately 700,000 distinct CDR3 sequences, about 16% seen once. From germline, CDR1 is MNHNS and CDR2 SASEGT. V was pared by 7 bases and J by 5 bases, with 8 bases between. This CDR3 comprises 12 residues. It was uncontrolled infection, other autoimmune disease, pregnancy or lactation that excluded patients. The diagnoses drew upon clinical symptoms, serum thyroxine and TRAb, thyroid ultrasound and orbital computed tomography.

The receptor comes from a man younger than 30 with Graves' hyperthyroidism. The chain links TRBV6-1 to TRBJ2-2; a possible D gene is TRBD1 (5 bases). Sequencing was carried out using blood. DNA for the CDR3: TGTGCCAGCACCCCAGGGACCGGGGAGCTGTTTTTT. It encodes CASTPGTGELFF.